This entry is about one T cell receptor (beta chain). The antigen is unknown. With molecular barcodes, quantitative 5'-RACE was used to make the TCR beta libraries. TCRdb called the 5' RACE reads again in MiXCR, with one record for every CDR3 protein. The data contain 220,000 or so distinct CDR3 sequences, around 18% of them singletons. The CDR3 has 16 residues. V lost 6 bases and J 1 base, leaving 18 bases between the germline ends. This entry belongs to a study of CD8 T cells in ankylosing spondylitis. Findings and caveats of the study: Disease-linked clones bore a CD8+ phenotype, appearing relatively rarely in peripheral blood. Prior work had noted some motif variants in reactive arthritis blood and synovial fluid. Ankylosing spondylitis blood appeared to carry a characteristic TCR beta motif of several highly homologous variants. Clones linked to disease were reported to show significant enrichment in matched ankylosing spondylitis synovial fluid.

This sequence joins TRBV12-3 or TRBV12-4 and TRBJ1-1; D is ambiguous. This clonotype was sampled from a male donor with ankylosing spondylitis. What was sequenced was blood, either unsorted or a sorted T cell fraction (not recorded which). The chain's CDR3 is CASRHPRWGTNTEAFF. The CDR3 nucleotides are TGTGCCAGCAGGCACCCCCGCTGGGGTACGAACACTGAAGCTTTCTTT.